The rows below give T cell receptor beta chains drawn from one sample of a study of blood T cell repertoires in COVID-19. Sequencing used immunoSEQ multiplex PCR; TCRdb keeps in-frame clones, though not all of them. The repertoire consists of fewer than 85,000 clones, with more than 75% occurring once and the leading ten covering less than 20%. Input material: peripheral blood. These receptors were collected from a woman older than 75 with active or convalescent COVID-19. Both conserved end residues are part of each CDR3. D genes are given only for firm matches. Size is stated for part of the rows, as once, few or many counts, or as a class when the clone is expanded.

abundance,v_gene,d_gene,j_gene,CDR3nt,CDR3aa
few,TRBV27,-,TRBJ2-3,TGTGCCAGCAGTTTATCCAGGGGTCCAGATACGCAGTATTTT,CASSLSRGPDTQYF
-,TRBV12-3/TRBV12-4,-,TRBJ2-7,TGTGCCAGCAGTTTATTCGTAGCTAACGAGCAGTACTTC,CASSLFVANEQYF
-,TRBV20-1,TRBD2,TRBJ2-3,TGCAGTGCTAGTTCGAGCGGGGGCTCCACAGATACGCAGTATTTT,CSASSSGGSTDTQYF
-,TRBV3-1/TRBV3-2,-,TRBJ2-3,TGTGCCAGCAGCCAACTAGCCGATACGCAGTATTTT,CASSQLADTQYF
-,TRBV19,TRBD2,TRBJ2-7,TGTGCCAGCGCCCTAATAGCGGGGGCCTACGAGCAGTACTTC,CASALIAGAYEQYF
few,TRBV15,TRBD2,TRBJ2-2,TGTGCCACCAGCAGAAACGGACTAGCGAACGGGGAGCTGTTTTTT,CATSRNGLANGELFF
many,TRBV7-8,-,TRBJ2-2,TGTGCCAGCAGCTTGGGGGGGCGTGACGGGGAGCTGTTTTTT,CASSLGGRDGELFF
-,TRBV12-3/TRBV12-4,-,TRBJ1-2,TGTGCCAGCAGCCAGACAGACTATGGCTACACCTTC,CASSQTDYGYTF
-,TRBV6-4,TRBD1,TRBJ1-2,TGTGCCAGCAGCGACAACTCCGGGACAGGGGGCGAGTATGGCTACACCTTC,CASSDNSGTGGEYGYTF
-,TRBV11-3,TRBD1,TRBJ2-7,TGTGCCAGCAGCTTAGATGGGACAGACGGATCCTACGAGCAGTACTTC,CASSLDGTDGSYEQYF
-,TRBV5-4,-,TRBJ2-7,TGTGCCAGCAGCCCGAGGGGGGGGCGGGTCGAGCAGTACTTC,CASSPRGGRVEQYF
-,TRBV6-5,-,TRBJ1-2,TGTGCCAGCAGTTACGGTGGGGCAGGGGCGATGTATGGCTACACCTTC,CASSYGGAGAMYGYTF
-,TRBV5-5,TRBD1,TRBJ2-5,TGTGCCAGCAGCTTCAAGGACAGGGGGGTGACCCAGTACTTC,CASSFKDRGVTQYF
-,TRBV7-2,-,TRBJ2-3,TGTGCCAGCAGTTCCCCTGAGGTCGGCACAGATACGCAGTATTTT,CASSSPEVGTDTQYF
-,TRBV5-4,TRBD2,TRBJ2-1,TGTGCCAGCACGGCGGGGGGCATCTACAATGAGCAGTTCTTC,CASTAGGIYNEQFF
-,TRBV9,-,TRBJ2-3,TGTGCCAGCAGCGTGGGGGGAGATACGCAGTATTTT,CASSVGGDTQYF
-,TRBV6-8,-,TRBJ2-7,TGTGCCAGCAGGGCAAATGATTCCTACGAGCAGTACTTC,CASRANDSYEQYF
-,TRBV10-3,-,TRBJ2-1,TGTGCCATCCGGGCTGGGGGCGATGAGCAGTTCTTC,CAIRAGGDEQFF
-,TRBV7-9,TRBD1,TRBJ2-4,TGTGCCAGCAGCTCCCCACGAGCAGGGGGCACAAACATTCAGTACTTC,CASSSPRAGGTNIQYF
-,TRBV10-1,-,TRBJ2-4,TGCGCCAGCAGACAGGGAGCCAAAAACATTCAGTACTTC,CASRQGAKNIQYF
-,TRBV7-2,TRBD2,TRBJ2-7,TGTGCCAGCAGCTTAACGGTAGCGGGGGAGAACGAGCAGTACTTC,CASSLTVAGENEQYF
-,TRBV7-2,TRBD2,TRBJ2-3,TGTGCCAGCAGCTTAAGGGGCAGGGAGGGGACGGCAGATACGCAGTATTTT,CASSLRGREGTADTQYF
-,TRBV4-1,-,TRBJ2-5,TGCGCCAGCAGCCATTTACAGGGATGGGAGACCCAGTACTTC,CASSHLQGWETQYF